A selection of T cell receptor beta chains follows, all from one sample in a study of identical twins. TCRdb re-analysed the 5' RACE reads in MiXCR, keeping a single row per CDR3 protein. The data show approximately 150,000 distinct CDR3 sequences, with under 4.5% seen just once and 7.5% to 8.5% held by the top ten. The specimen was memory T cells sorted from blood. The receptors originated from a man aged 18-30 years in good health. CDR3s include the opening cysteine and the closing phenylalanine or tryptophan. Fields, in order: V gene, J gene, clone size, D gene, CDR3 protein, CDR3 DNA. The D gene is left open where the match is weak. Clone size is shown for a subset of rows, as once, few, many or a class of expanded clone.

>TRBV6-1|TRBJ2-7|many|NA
CASSEGVAPYEQYF
TGTGCCAGCAGTGAAGGGGTAGCACCCTACGAGCAGTACTTC
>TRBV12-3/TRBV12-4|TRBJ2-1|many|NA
CASTPLREHNEQFF
TGTGCCAGCACCCCACTCCGAGAGCACAATGAGCAGTTCTTC
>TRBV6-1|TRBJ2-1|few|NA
CASSPTTVSSYNEQFF
TGTGCCAGCAGCCCCACGACAGTAAGCTCCTACAATGAGCAGTTCTTC
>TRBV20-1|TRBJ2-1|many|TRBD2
CSALLAERYNEQFF
TGCAGTGCTCTACTAGCGGAGCGTTACAATGAGCAGTTCTTC
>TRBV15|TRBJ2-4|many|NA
CATSETKGNIQYF
TGTGCCACCTCGGAGACTAAGGGAAACATTCAGTACTTC
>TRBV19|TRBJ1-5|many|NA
CASSNGGAVQPQHF
TGTGCCAGTAGTAACGGGGGGGCCGTTCAGCCCCAGCATTTT
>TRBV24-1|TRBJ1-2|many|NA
CATSDPDRSYGYTF
TGTGCCACCAGTGATCCCGACAGGAGCTATGGCTACACCTTC
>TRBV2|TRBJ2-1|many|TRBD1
CASMTGAYNEQFF
TGTGCCAGCATGACAGGGGCCTACAATGAGCAGTTCTTC
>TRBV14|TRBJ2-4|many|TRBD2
CASSQLAGGRNIQYF
TGTGCCAGCAGCCAACTAGCGGGAGGGCGAAACATTCAGTACTTC
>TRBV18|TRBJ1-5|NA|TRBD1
CASSRTGNDQPQHF
TGTGCCAGCTCGCGGACAGGGAATGATCAGCCCCAGCATTTT
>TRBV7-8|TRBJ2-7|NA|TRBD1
CASSGRDRSYEQYF
TGTGCCAGCAGCGGCCGGGACAGGTCCTACGAGCAGTACTTC
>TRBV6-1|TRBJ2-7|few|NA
CASRGGSGASYEQYF
TGTGCCAGCAGAGGGGGGTCGGGGGCCTCCTACGAGCAGTACTTC
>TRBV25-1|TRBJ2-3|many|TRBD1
CATQGQARGTQYF
TGTGCCACCCAAGGACAGGCAAGGGGGACGCAGTATTTT
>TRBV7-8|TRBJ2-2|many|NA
CASSLRALNTGELFF
TGTGCCAGCAGCTTAAGGGCTCTAAACACCGGGGAGCTGTTTTTT
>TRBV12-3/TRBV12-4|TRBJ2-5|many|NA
CASSPGGETQYF
TGTGCCAGCAGCCCTGGGGGGGAGACCCAGTACTTC
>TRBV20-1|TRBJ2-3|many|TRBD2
CSARPSGRTDTQYF
TGCAGTGCTAGACCTAGCGGGAGAACAGATACGCAGTATTTT
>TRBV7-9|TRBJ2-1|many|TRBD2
CASSLFSGRAGYNEQFF
TGTGCCAGCAGCCTCTTCAGCGGGAGGGCCGGGTACAATGAGCAGTTCTTC
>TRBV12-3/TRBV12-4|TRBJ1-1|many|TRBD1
CASSLRDRAAEAFF
TGTGCCAGCAGTTTAAGGGACAGGGCCGCTGAAGCTTTCTTT
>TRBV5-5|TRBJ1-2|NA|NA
CASSSDRLYGYTF
TGTGCCAGCAGCTCCGACAGACTCTATGGCTACACCTTC
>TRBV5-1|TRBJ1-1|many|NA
CASSAVGWPEAFF
TGCGCCAGCAGCGCCGTAGGGTGGCCTGAAGCTTTCTTT
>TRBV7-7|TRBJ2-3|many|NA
CASSKDAGSTDTQYF
TGTGCCAGCAGCAAAGACGCGGGTAGCACAGATACGCAGTATTTT
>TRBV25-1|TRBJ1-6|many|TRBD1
CASSEGQGGSPLHF
TGTGCCAGCAGTGAAGGACAGGGGGGATCACCCCTCCACTTT
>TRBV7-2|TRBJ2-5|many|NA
CASGRQTQETQYF
TGTGCCAGCGGAAGACAGACCCAAGAGACCCAGTACTTC
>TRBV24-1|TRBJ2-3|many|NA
CATSDLGLDRSTDTQYF
TGTGCCACCAGTGATCTTGGTTTGGACAGAAGCACAGATACGCAGTATTTT
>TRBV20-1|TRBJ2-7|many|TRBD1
CSAPDRSSYEQYF
TGCAGTGCACCGGACAGGAGCTCCTACGAGCAGTACTTC
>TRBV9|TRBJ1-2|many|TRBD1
CASSVGGAGQGRYTF
TGTGCCAGCAGCGTAGGAGGCGCGGGACAGGGGCGCTACACCTTC
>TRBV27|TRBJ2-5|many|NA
CASSPRTLTASQETQYF
TGTGCCAGCAGTCCCAGAACTCTCACCGCTTCCCAAGAGACCCAGTACTTC
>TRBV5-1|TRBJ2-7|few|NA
CASSLGGAERFYEQYF
TGCGCCAGCAGCTTGGGAGGGGCGGAGCGATTCTACGAGCAGTACTTC
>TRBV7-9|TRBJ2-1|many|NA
CASSTGLGSNEQFF
TGTGCCAGCAGCACGGGACTTGGCTCCAATGAGCAGTTCTTC
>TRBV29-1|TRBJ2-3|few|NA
CSGARDTNTDTQYF
TGCAGCGGAGCTAGGGACACCAACACAGATACGCAGTATTTT
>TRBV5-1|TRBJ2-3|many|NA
CASSTRGGTDTQYF
TGCGCCAGCAGCACCAGGGGGGGTACAGATACGCAGTATTTT
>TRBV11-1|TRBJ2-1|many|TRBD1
CASSWDRDREQFF
TGTGCCAGCAGCTGGGACAGGGATCGTGAGCAGTTCTTC
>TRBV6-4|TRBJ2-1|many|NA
CASSVSSGVLLSSYNEQFF
TGTGCCAGCAGTGTCTCATCGGGGGTCCTCCTTAGCTCCTACAATGAGCAGTTCTTC
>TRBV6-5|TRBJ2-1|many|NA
CASTENNEQFF
TGTGCCAGCACCGAGAACAATGAGCAGTTCTTC
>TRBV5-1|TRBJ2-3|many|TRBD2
CASSRTSGTDTQYF
TGCGCCAGCAGCCGGACTAGCGGCACAGATACGCAGTATTTT
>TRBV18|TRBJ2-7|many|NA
CASSPDPSYEQYF
TGTGCCAGCTCACCAGATCCAAGCTACGAGCAGTACTTC
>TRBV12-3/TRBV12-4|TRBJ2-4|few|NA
CASSQGLNIQYF
TGTGCCAGCAGCCAGGGACTAAACATTCAGTACTTC
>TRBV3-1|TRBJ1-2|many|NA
CASSQDISGANGYTF
TGTGCCAGCAGCCAAGATATATCGGGGGCGAATGGCTACACCTTC
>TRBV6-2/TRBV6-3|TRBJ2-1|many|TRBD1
CASSVTGGNEQFF
TGTGCCAGCAGTGTTACAGGGGGCAATGAGCAGTTCTTC
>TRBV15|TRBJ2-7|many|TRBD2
CATSKGGVEYEQYF
TGTGCCACCAGCAAGGGAGGGGTAGAGTACGAGCAGTACTTC
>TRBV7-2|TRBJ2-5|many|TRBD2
CASSLLAGTSGVGTQYF
TGTGCCAGCAGCTTATTAGCTGGGACTAGCGGGGTGGGGACCCAGTACTTC
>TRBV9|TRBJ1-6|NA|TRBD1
CASSGGTGGNSPLHF
TGTGCCAGCAGCGGAGGGACAGGGGGAAATTCACCCCTCCACTTT
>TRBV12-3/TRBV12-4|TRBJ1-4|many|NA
CASSPNRVATNEKLFF
TGTGCCAGCAGCCCAAACAGGGTTGCGACTAATGAAAAACTGTTTTTT
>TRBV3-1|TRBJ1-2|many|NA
CASSQDGVRDGYTF
TGTGCCAGCAGCCAAGATGGTGTTAGGGATGGCTACACCTTC
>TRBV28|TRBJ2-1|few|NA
CASSRRGGQGMNEQFF
TGTGCCAGCAGTCGGCGGGGGGGACAGGGTATGAATGAGCAGTTCTTC
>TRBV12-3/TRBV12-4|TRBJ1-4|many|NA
CASSQGRLNEKLFF
TGTGCCAGCAGCCAGGGACGGCTTAATGAAAAACTGTTTTTT
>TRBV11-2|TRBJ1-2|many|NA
CASSLESGFYGYTF
TGTGCCAGCAGCTTAGAATCAGGGTTCTATGGCTACACCTTC
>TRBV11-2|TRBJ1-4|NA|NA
CASSYSRGPNEKLFF
TGTGCCAGCAGCTACTCGCGGGGGCCCAATGAAAAACTGTTTTTT
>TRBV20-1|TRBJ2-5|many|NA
CSAWRETQYF
TGCAGTGCTTGGAGAGAGACCCAGTACTTC
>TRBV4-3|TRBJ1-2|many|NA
CASSQGLDTNGYTF
TGCGCCAGCAGCCAAGGACTTGACACGAATGGCTACACCTTC
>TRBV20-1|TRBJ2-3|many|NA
CSARDYSGNTDTQYF
TGCAGTGCTAGAGATTATAGCGGTAACACAGATACGCAGTATTTT
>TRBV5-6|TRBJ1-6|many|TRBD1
CASSWRLGQGPSPLHF
TGTGCCAGCAGCTGGCGGTTAGGACAGGGGCCTTCACCCCTCCACTTT
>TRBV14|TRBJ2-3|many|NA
CASSQENTGTDTQYF
TGTGCCAGCAGCCAAGAAAACACGGGCACAGATACGCAGTATTTT
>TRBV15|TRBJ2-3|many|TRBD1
CAVGTGLPDTQYF
TGTGCCGTCGGGACAGGGTTACCAGATACGCAGTATTTT
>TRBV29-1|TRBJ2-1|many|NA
CSVELAPSYNEQFF
TGCAGCGTTGAATTAGCGCCCTCCTACAATGAGCAGTTCTTC
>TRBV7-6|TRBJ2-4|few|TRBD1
CASSSGQGSKNIQYF
TGTGCCAGCAGCTCGGGACAGGGCTCCAAAAACATTCAGTACTTC
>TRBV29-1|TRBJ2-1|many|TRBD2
CSVAASGRDQFF
TGCAGCGTTGCGGCTAGCGGGAGGGACCAGTTCTTC
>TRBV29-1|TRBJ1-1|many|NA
CSATGSTPNTEAFF
TGCAGCGCCACAGGGTCGACACCGAACACTGAAGCTTTCTTT
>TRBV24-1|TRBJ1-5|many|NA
CATSDLSQPQHF
TGTGCCACCAGTGATTTATCCCAGCCCCAGCATTTT
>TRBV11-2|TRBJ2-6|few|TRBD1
CASSSPRTGGSLGANVLTF
TGTGCCAGCAGCTCCCCCCGGACAGGGGGCTCGCTTGGGGCCAACGTCCTGACTTTC